A single TCR beta chain is shown here with its context. What it binds is unknown. Germline V gives CDR1 SEHNR, CDR2 FQNEAQ (reference sequence). This CDR3 is 17 amino acids long. The V gene end was trimmed by 5 bases and the J gene end by 0 bases; junction bases not matched to a gene: 7. Unique molecular identifiers were carried by the TCR beta cDNA libraries. MiXCR was run by TCRdb on the PCR reads, yielding one entry per CDR3 protein. The profile shows about 620,000 distinct CDR3 sequences, about 40% of them singletons. The source of the sample is a study of post-analysis software for immune sequencing data. Study results and limitations: In patients, about five TRBV segments were more frequent than in controls, with TRBV5-6, TRBV5-1 and TRBV20-1 among them. Compared against controls, patients with multiple sclerosis displayed significantly lower normalized Chao1 diversity.

The V gene is TRBV7-9, the J gene TRBJ2-3; 11 bases fit TRBD2. This TCR derives from a girl aged 10 to 17 with multiple sclerosis. Sequencing was performed on blood. As DNA, the CDR3 is TGTGCCAGCAGCGGAAGACTAGCGGGGAGTAGCACAGATACGCAGTATTTT. This encodes CASSGRLAGSSTDTQYF. Using reference TRBV7-9 and TRBJ2-3 for the parts outside the CDR3, the full variable domain is DTGVSQNPRHKITKRGQNVTFRCDPISEHNRLYWYRQTLGQGPEFLTYFQNEAQLEKSRLLSDRFSAERPKGSFSTLEIQRTEQGDSAMYLCASSGRLAGSSTDTQYFGPGTRLTVL.